This TCR beta chain was profiled in a study of tumor and adjacent non-tumor tissue in lung cancer. On the study more broadly: Histology: 12 adenocarcinoma, a couple of squamous cell carcinoma, 1 small cell lung cancer. Stage I to III disease affected 10 men and roughly 5 women aged about 30 to 85.

The CDR3 is 13 amino acids. Deletions cut 8 bases from V and 2 bases from J, with 13 bases between. Germline CDR1 and CDR2: SGHAT and FQNNGV. The library came from three nested PCR rounds adapted from ARM-PCR protocols. TCRdb analysed the multiplex PCR reads with MiXCR anew, one entry per CDR3 protein. Of some 100,000 distinct CDR3 sequences listed, less than 75% are singletons. This sample's RNA came from whole unsorted tissue. This non-tumor lung sample came from over 3 cm beyond the tumor edge. Between August and November 2014, newly diagnosed, chemotherapy-naive lung cancer patients underwent thoracic surgery in China. This clonotype has only a few counts. As yet, its antigen is unknown. Study observations and caveats: TCR diversity was significantly greater in tumor than normal lung tissue.

Sequences were obtained from distant non-tumor lung tissue. The V and J genes are TRBV11-2 and TRBJ2-7; D gene unclear. The receptor comes from a young man with non-small cell lung cancer. This CDR3 reads CASRPLGTYEQYF. Written as DNA, the CDR3 is TGTGCCAGCCGCCCTCTTGGCACCTACGAGCAGTACTTC.